This note documents a single TCR beta chain sequence. Authors' processing steps: From reference gene primer amplification, estimates of nucleated cell counts were derived. TCRdb's table, derived via immunoSEQ multiplex PCR, lists solely in-frame clones and lacks some. The DNA gave D and trimming, while V, J and clone size come from that table. The sample has 15,000 to 20,000 clones; roughly 89% are singletons. The V end lost 6 bases, the J end lost 2 bases, and 16 bases lay between the germline ends. Per germline, CDR1 LNHDA and CDR2 SQIVND (reference sequence). This CDR3 region has 15 residues. The data stem from a study of blood T cell repertoires in COVID-19. Study-level information: Acute and convalescent COVID-19 samples came from the United States, Italy and Spain.

The clonotype was recovered from a human donor in a cohort sampled during active COVID-19. The sample was peripheral blood. The chain joins TRBV19 to TRBJ2-5; D gene ambiguous. DNA for the CDR3: TGTGCCAGTAGGTATACTGGAGAGAGTCAAGAGACCCAGTACTTC. Translating it yields CASRYTGESQETQYF.